This is a list of T cell receptor beta chains from one sample in a study of cytomegalovirus exposure and HLA in healthy donors. Here immunoSEQ multiplex PCR was the method, and the copy in TCRdb shows in-frame clones only, minus some. The sample carries approximately 60,000 clones, about 83% recorded once. The sample consisted of PBMCs. These receptors came from a young man in good health and CMV-seronegative. The CDR3 runs from the conserved cysteine through the conserved F or W. The order of the fields is CDR3 protein, D gene, V gene, clone size. D genes are given only for firm matches. Not every row has a clone size; where given, it reads once, few, many or a size class.

CDR3 protein: CASSSRGVQETQYF; D gene: TRBD2; V gene: TRBV5-1; clone size: .
CDR3 protein: CASSEFGAGLYNEQFF; D gene: TRBD2; V gene: TRBV25-1; clone size: .
CDR3 protein: CASSLALGGNQPQHF; D gene: .; V gene: TRBV7-2; clone size: .
CDR3 protein: CASSGRTGNYGYTF; D gene: TRBD1; V gene: TRBV6-1; clone size: once
CDR3 protein: CSSSPTRFPYGYTF; D gene: .; V gene: TRBV7-9; clone size: .
CDR3 protein: CASSANRSPPNTEAFF; D gene: .; V gene: TRBV6-4; clone size: .
CDR3 protein: CASSERNSPLHF; D gene: .; V gene: TRBV2; clone size: few
CDR3 protein: CSSSSKTVAGELFF; D gene: .; V gene: TRBV7-9; clone size: .
CDR3 protein: CASSIEGAINNEQFF; D gene: .; V gene: TRBV5-1; clone size: .
CDR3 protein: CASTPASGTDTQYF; D gene: .; V gene: TRBV19; clone size: .
CDR3 protein: CASSIKGQGAYEQYF; D gene: TRBD1; V gene: TRBV19; clone size: .
CDR3 protein: CATSRDPGSGYEQYF; D gene: .; V gene: TRBV15; clone size: .
CDR3 protein: CASSLGAGGTDTQYF; D gene: TRBD2; V gene: TRBV7-9; clone size: .
CDR3 protein: CASSDEGTASYNEQFF; D gene: TRBD1; V gene: TRBV6-4; clone size: .
CDR3 protein: CSVGEGVLSSEQYF; D gene: .; V gene: TRBV29-1; clone size: .
CDR3 protein: CASSVQGYEQYF; D gene: .; V gene: TRBV25-1; clone size: .
CDR3 protein: CASSFPTGTGANVLTF; D gene: TRBD1; V gene: TRBV6-5; clone size: .
CDR3 protein: CSAYSAQPYNEQFF; D gene: .; V gene: TRBV29-1; clone size: .
CDR3 protein: CASEGREMADTQYF; D gene: TRBD2; V gene: TRBV10-2; clone size: .
CDR3 protein: CASTPASGGYSYNEQFF; D gene: TRBD2; V gene: TRBV27; clone size: .
CDR3 protein: CASSYTGSNSPLHF; D gene: .; V gene: TRBV27; clone size: .
CDR3 protein: CASKGLAVSYEQYF; D gene: TRBD2; V gene: TRBV6-5; clone size: .
CDR3 protein: CASGLVLAGPRAIGETQYF; D gene: TRBD2; V gene: TRBV12-5; clone size: once
CDR3 protein: CASSRDRDNEQFF; D gene: TRBD1; V gene: TRBV19; clone size: .
CDR3 protein: CASSGGQPGQVGYGYTF; D gene: TRBD1; V gene: TRBV10-2; clone size: .
CDR3 protein: CASRGREGAGETQYF; D gene: TRBD2; V gene: TRBV5-4; clone size: .
CDR3 protein: CASSFREGQPQHF; D gene: .; V gene: TRBV11-2; clone size: .
CDR3 protein: CASSPTGTSGSPLRGDTQYF; D gene: TRBD2; V gene: TRBV9; clone size: .
CDR3 protein: CASSWREEETQYF; D gene: TRBD2; V gene: TRBV18; clone size: .
CDR3 protein: CASSQTGGEVKNIQYF; D gene: TRBD1; V gene: TRBV14; clone size: few
CDR3 protein: CASSILNTGELFF; D gene: .; V gene: TRBV9; clone size: .
CDR3 protein: CASSGRFYNEQFF; D gene: .; V gene: TRBV5-1; clone size: .
CDR3 protein: CASSHLLGAGNNEQFF; D gene: .; V gene: TRBV4-1; clone size: .
CDR3 protein: CASSDSADRSTDTQYF; D gene: TRBD1; V gene: TRBV6-4; clone size: .
CDR3 protein: CASSSTPSTDTQYF; D gene: .; V gene: TRBV5-4; clone size: .
CDR3 protein: CASSVGSGGNTGELFF; D gene: TRBD2; V gene: TRBV9; clone size: few
CDR3 protein: CASSALTSGGRNNEQFF; D gene: TRBD2; V gene: TRBV2; clone size: once
CDR3 protein: CASSTGQGYNEQFF; D gene: TRBD1; V gene: TRBV11-3; clone size: once
CDR3 protein: CASSLVGGVGYTF; D gene: TRBD1; V gene: TRBV5-1; clone size: .
CDR3 protein: CASSLGAASGGAGETQYF; D gene: TRBD2; V gene: TRBV7-6; clone size: .
CDR3 protein: CATSSLDRGHDEQYF; D gene: TRBD1; V gene: TRBV15; clone size: once
CDR3 protein: CASSTGGNQPQHF; D gene: TRBD1; V gene: TRBV9; clone size: .
CDR3 protein: CASSLSTSGAPKRYEQYF; D gene: TRBD2; V gene: TRBV27; clone size: .
CDR3 protein: CASSSGGYNEQFF; D gene: .; V gene: TRBV9; clone size: .
CDR3 protein: CASSYGTGGTEAFF; D gene: TRBD1; V gene: TRBV6-5; clone size: .
CDR3 protein: CATSVVTGGPGELFF; D gene: TRBD1; V gene: TRBV15; clone size: .
CDR3 protein: CASSFAGTGVPGEQYF; D gene: TRBD1; V gene: TRBV11-1; clone size: .
CDR3 protein: CASSPLAGVNEQYF; D gene: TRBD2; V gene: TRBV6-5; clone size: .
CDR3 protein: CASSLTSLLLDEQFF; D gene: .; V gene: TRBV7-8; clone size: .
CDR3 protein: CASSQGLAVSYEQYF; D gene: TRBD2; V gene: TRBV14; clone size: .
CDR3 protein: CASSRQTGGTQYF; D gene: TRBD2; V gene: TRBV6-5; clone size: .
CDR3 protein: CASSQKYLNYGYTF; D gene: .; V gene: TRBV6-6; clone size: .
CDR3 protein: CASSFTGATNEKLFF; D gene: TRBD1; V gene: TRBV6-6; clone size: once
CDR3 protein: CASSSSEVYNSPLHF; D gene: .; V gene: TRBV13; clone size: .
CDR3 protein: CASSIQGHYEQYF; D gene: .; V gene: TRBV19; clone size: .
CDR3 protein: CASSPPDSTAYNEQFF; D gene: .; V gene: TRBV18; clone size: .
CDR3 protein: CASSLLGTGSTEAFF; D gene: TRBD1; V gene: TRBV7-2; clone size: once
CDR3 protein: CAWNLAGGPWEQFF; D gene: TRBD2; V gene: TRBV30; clone size: once
CDR3 protein: CASTLSGQGRYTDTQYF; D gene: TRBD1; V gene: TRBV5-1; clone size: .
CDR3 protein: CASGPGSGANVLTF; D gene: .; V gene: TRBV19; clone size: .